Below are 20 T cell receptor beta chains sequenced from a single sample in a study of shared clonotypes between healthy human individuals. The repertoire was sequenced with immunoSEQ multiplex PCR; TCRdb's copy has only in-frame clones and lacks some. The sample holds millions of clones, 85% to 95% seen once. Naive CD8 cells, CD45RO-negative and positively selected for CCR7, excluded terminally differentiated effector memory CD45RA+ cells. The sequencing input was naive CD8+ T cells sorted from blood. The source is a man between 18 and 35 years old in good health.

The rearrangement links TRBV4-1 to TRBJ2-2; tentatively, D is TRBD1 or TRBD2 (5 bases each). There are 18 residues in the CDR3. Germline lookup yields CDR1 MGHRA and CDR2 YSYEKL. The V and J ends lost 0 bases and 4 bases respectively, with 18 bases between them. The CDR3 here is CASSQDYTGTAITGELFF. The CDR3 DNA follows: TGCGCCAGCAGCCAAGACTATACCGGGACCGCCATCACCGGGGAGCTGTTTTTT.

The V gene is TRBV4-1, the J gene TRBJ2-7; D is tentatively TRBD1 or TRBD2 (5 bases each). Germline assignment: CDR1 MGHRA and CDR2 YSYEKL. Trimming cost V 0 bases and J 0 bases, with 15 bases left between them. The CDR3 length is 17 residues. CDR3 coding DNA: TGCGCCAGCAGCCAAGATGGCTCGGGGCTCAGCTCCTACGAGCAGTACTTC. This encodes CASSQDGSGLSSYEQYF.

The CDR3 sequence is CASSQRDYGYTF. CDR3 nucleotides: TGCGCCAGCAGCCAAAGGGACTATGGCTACACCTTC. The chain joins TRBV4-3 to TRBJ1-2; D is ambiguous. V lost 2 bases and J lost 3, with 4 bases in between. The germline V gene has CDR1 LGHNA and CDR2 YSLEER. This CDR3 region has 12 residues.

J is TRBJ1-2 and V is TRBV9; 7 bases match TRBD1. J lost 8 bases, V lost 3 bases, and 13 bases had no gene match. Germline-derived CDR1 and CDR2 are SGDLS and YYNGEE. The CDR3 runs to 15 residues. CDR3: CASSEQGVELRGYTF. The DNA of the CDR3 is TGTGCCAGCAGCGAGCAGGGGGTCGAATTGAGAGGCTACACCTTC. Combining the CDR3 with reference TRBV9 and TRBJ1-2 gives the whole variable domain DSGVTQTPKHLITATGQRVTLRCSPRSGDLSVYWYQQSLDQGLQFLIQYYNGEERAKGNILERFSAQQFPDLHSELNLSSLELGDSALYFCASSEQGVELRGYTFGSGTRLTVV.

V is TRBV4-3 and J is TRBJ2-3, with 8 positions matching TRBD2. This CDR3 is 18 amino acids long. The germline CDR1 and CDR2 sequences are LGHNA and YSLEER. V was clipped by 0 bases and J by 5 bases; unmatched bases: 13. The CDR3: CASSQEPRGEGRGDTQYF. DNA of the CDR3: TGCGCCAGCAGCCAAGAACCGCGGGGGGAGGGCCGTGGAGATACGCAGTATTTT.

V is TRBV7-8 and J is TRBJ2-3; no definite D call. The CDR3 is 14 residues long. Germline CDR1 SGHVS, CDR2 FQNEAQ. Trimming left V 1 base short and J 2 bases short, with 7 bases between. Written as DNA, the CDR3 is TGTGCCAGCAGCTTAGGCGAGGTCACAGATACGCAGTATTTT. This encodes CASSLGEVTDTQYF.

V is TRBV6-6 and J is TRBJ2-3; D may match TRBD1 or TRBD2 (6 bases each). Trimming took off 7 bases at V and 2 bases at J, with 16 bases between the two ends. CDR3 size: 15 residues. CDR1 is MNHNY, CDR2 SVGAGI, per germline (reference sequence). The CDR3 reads CASTLATGTTDTQYF. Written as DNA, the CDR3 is TGTGCCAGCACCCTAGCGACAGGTACCACAGATACGCAGTATTTT.

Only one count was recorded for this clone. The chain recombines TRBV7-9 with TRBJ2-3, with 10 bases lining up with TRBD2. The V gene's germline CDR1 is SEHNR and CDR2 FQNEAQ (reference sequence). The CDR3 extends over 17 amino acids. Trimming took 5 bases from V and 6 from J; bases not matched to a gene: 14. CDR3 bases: TGTGCCAGCAGCCCCGCGGAAATCCCAGCGGGGGGGGATACGCAGTATTTT. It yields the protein CASSPAEIPAGGDTQYF. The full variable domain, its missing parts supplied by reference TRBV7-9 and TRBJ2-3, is DTGVSQNPRHKITKRGQNVTFRCDPISEHNRLYWYRQTLGQGPEFLTYFQNEAQLEKSRLLSDRFSAERPKGSFSTLEIQRTEQGDSAMYLCASSPAEIPAGGDTQYFGPGTRLTVL.

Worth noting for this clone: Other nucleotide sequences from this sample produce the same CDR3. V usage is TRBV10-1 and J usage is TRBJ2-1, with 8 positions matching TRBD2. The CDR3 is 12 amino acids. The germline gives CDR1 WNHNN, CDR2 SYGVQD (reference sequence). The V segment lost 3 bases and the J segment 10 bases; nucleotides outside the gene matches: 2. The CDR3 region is CASSDPGGEQFF. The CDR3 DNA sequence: TGCGCCAGCAGTGATCCGGGGGGGGAGCAGTTCTTC.

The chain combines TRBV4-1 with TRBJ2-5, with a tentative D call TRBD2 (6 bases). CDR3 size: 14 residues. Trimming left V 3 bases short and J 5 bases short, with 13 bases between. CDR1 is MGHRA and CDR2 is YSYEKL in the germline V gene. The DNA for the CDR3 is TGCGCCAGCAGCCAGGAGGGAAGAGGGGAGACCCAGTACTTC. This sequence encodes CASSQEGRGETQYF.

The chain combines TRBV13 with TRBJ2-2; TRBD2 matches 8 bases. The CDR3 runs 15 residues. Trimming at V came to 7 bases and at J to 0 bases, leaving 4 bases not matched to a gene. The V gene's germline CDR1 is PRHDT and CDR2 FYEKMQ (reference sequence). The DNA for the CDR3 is TGTGCCAGCACTCGCGGGGGGCCGAACACCGGGGAGCTGTTTTTT. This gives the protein CASTRGGPNTGELFF.

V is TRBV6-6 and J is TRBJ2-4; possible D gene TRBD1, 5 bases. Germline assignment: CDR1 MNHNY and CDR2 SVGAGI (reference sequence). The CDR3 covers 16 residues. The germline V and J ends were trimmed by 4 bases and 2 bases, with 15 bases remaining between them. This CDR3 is CASSFTGDWTKNIQYF. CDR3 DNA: TGTGCCAGCAGTTTCACAGGTGATTGGACCAAAAACATTCAGTACTTC.

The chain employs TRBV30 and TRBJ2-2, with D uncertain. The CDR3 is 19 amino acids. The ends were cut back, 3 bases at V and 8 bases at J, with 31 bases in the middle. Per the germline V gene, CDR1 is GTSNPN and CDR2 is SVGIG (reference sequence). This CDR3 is CAWSEEEDGSEEYLGELFF. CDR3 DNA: TGTGCCTGGAGCGAGGAAGAGGACGGCTCCGAGGAATACCTGGGGGAGCTGTTTTTT.

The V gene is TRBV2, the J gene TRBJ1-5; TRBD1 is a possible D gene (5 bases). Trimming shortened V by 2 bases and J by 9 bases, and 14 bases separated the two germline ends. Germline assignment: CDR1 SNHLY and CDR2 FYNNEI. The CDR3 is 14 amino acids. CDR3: CASSESQGARPQHF. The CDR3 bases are TGTGCCAGCAGTGAATCCCAGGGTGCGCGGCCCCAGCATTTT.

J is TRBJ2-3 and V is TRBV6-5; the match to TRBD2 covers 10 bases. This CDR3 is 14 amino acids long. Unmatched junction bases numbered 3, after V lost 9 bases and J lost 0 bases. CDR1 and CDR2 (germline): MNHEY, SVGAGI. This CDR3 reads CASTTSGSTDTQYF. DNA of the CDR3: TGTGCCAGTACGACTAGCGGGAGCACAGATACGCAGTATTTT.

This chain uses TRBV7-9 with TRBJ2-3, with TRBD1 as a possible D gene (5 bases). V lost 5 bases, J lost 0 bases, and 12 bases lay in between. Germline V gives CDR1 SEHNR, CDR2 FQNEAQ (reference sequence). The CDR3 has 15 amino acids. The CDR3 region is CASSNTTASTDTQYF. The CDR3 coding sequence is TGTGCCAGCAGCAATACGACAGCTAGCACAGATACGCAGTATTTT.

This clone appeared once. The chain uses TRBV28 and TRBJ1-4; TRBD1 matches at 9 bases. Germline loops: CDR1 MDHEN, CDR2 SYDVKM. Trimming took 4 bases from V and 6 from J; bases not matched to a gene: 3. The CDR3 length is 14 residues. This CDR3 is CASSWTGDYEKLFF. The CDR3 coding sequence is TGTGCCAGCAGTTGGACAGGGGACTATGAAAAACTGTTTTTT.

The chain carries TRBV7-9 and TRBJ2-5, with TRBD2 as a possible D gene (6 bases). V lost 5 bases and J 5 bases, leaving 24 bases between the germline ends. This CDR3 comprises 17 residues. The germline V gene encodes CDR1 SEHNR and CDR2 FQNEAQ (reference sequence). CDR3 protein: CASSPRAQVSEGETQYF. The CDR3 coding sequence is TGTGCCAGCAGCCCCCGGGCACAGGTATCGGAGGGGGAGACCCAGTACTTC.

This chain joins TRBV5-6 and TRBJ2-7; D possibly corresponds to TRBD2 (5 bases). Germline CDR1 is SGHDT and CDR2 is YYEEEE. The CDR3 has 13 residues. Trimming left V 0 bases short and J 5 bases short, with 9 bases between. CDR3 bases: TGTGCCAGCAGCTTGGCGGGGTTAAACGAGCAGTACTTC. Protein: CASSLAGLNEQYF.

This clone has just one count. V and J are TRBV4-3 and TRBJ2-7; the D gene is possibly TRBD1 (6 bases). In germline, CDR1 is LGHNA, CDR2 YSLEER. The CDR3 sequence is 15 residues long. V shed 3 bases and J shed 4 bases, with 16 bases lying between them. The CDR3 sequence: CASSQYRASGYEQYF. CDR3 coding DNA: TGCGCCAGCAGCCAGTACAGGGCGAGTGGGTACGAGCAGTACTTC.